This TCR beta chain emerged from a study of monozygotic twins with inflammatory bowel disease. The CDR3 is 15 residues long. Germline V gene lookup returns CDR1 MRHNA and CDR2 SNTAGT. One entry per CDR3 protein, without DNA, is what TCRdb gives after re-calling the 5' RACE reads. Recorded for this sample: more than 350,000 distinct CDR3 sequences. This chain links TRBV6-4 with TRBJ2-1; TCRdb's D call of TRBD2 is untestable without DNA. Sequencing was performed on blood. The clonotype originates from a human donor with ulcerative colitis or Crohn's disease, or a healthy co-twin of an affected twin (not recorded which). The CDR3 region is CASSDRPRGDNEQFF.